The 2 T cell receptor beta chains given below trace back to one sample, sequenced in a study of cytomegalovirus exposure and HLA in healthy donors. The PCR ran on 60 Vbeta and 13 Jbeta primers. Generated by immunoSEQ multiplex PCR, the TCRdb table keeps only in-frame clones and is missing some. The data contain about 140,000 clones, about three quarters of them seen just once; the ten biggest clones take up approximately 4%. Sequenced material: PBMCs. These receptors were collected from a man aged 18 to 35 in good health and CMV-seronegative.

This chain joins TRBV5-6 and TRBJ2-5, with TRBD1 matching over 7 bases. The DNA end favors TRBJ2-7, so the J call may be wrong. There are 18 residues in the CDR3. CDR1 SGHDT and CDR2 YYEEEE come from the germline V gene. CDR3 sequence: CASSLEIQGERNSYEQYF. The CDR3 region has the DNA TGTGCCAGCAGCTTGGAAATCCAGGGGGAAAGAAACTCCTACGAGCAGTACTTC.

The chain carries TRBV16 and TRBJ2-5, with 8 bases identical to TRBD1. The J call is uncertain, as TRBJ2-7 better fits the DNA end. This CDR3 is built from 14 residues. CDR1 and CDR2 (germline): KGHSY, FQNENV. The CDR3 coding sequence is TGTGCCAGCAGCTTAACCCAGGGGGCGAGCGAGCAGTACTTC. It is translated as CASSLTQGASEQYF.